What follows is one T cell receptor (beta chain) and its context. The use of a sample-barcoded 5' primer and a J-beta primer mix characterized a second PCR of roughly 6 to 11 cycles. TCRdb used MiXCR to reprocess the 5' RACE reads, holding one entry per CDR3 protein. The table includes about a million distinct CDR3 sequences, around 48% detected once. This entry belongs to a study of blood T cells in healthy people across ages. The TCR originated in a man aged 25-45 years in good health. Sequencing was performed on blood.

The CDR3 spells CAISAGTSGTPGYNEQFF. As DNA, the CDR3 is TGTGCCATCAGCGCCGGGACTAGCGGGACCCCCGGCTACAATGAGCAGTTCTTC. The chain employs TRBV10-3 and TRBJ2-1; 13 nucleotides align to TRBD2. Germline-derived CDR1 and CDR2 are ENHRY and SYGVKD. The V gene end was trimmed by 6 bases and the J gene end by 3 bases; junction bases not matched to a gene: 11. CDR3 length: 18 amino acids.